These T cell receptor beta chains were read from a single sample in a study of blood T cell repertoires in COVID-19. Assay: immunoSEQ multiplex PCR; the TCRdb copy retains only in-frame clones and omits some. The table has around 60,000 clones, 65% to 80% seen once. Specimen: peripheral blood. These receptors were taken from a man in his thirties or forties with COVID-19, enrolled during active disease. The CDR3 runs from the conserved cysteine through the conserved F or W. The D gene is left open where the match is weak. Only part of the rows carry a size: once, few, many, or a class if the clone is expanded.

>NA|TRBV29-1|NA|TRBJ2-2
TGCAGCGTTGGACACGGGGTGACCGGGGAGCTGTTTTTT
CSVGHGVTGELFF
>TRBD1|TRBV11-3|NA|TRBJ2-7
TGTGCCAGCAGCCTAAGGACAGGGAGAAACGAGCAGTACTTC
CASSLRTGRNEQYF
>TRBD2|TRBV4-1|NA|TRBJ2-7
TGCGCCAGCAGCGCCCGGGAGGGATCCTACGAGCAGTACTTC
CASSAREGSYEQYF
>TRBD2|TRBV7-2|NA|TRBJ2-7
TGTGCCAGCAGCTTAAACGCGGGGGGGATCGACGAGCAGTACTTC
CASSLNAGGIDEQYF
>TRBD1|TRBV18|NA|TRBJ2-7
TGTGCCAGCTCACAACGAACAGGGGGCAGCTACGAGCAGTACTTC
CASSQRTGGSYEQYF
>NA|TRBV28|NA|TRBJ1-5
TGTGCCAGCAGTTTCACGACGCGGGTCGGTCAGCCCCAGCATTTT
CASSFTTRVGQPQHF
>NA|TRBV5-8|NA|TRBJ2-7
TGTGCCAGCAGCTTGAGGGGCGCAGGAACCTACGAGCAGTACTTC
CASSLRGAGTYEQYF
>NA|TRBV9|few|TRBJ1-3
TGTGCCAGCAGCAACGGACAGCTGAGCTCTGGAAACACCATATATTTT
CASSNGQLSSGNTIYF
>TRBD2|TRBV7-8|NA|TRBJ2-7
TGTGCCAGCAGCTTAAACAAGCGGGGGCGCGAAGAGCAGTACTTC
CASSLNKRGREEQYF
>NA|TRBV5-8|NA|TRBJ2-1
TGTGCCAGCAACTACTACAATGAGCAGTTCTTC
CASNYYNEQFF
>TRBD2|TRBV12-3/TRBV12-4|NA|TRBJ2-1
TGTGCCAGCGGGGGGATGGGCGGGAGGTTGTTCTTC
CASGGMGGRLFF
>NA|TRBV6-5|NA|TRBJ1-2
TGTGCCAGCGGCCTTCAGGGGATGGATCTGGGAGGCTACACCTTC
CASGLQGMDLGGYTF
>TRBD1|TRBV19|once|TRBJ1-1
TGTGCCAGTAGTCCCAAGGACAGGGGAGGAACTGAAGCTTTCTTT
CASSPKDRGGTEAFF
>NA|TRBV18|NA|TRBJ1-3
TGTGCCAGCTCACCACCGGTCACCGCGGAGGGAAACACCATATATTTT
CASSPPVTAEGNTIYF
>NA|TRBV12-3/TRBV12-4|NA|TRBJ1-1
TGTGCCAGCAGGACAGGTTCCACTGAAGCTTTCTTT
CASRTGSTEAFF
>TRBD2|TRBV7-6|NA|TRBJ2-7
TGTGCCAGCAGCTTAGTGGCTAGCGGGAGATACGAGCAGTACTTC
CASSLVASGRYEQYF
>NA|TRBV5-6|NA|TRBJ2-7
TGTGCCAGCAGCTTAGGGGCCTCTTTAGGATACGAGCAGTACTTC
CASSLGASLGYEQYF
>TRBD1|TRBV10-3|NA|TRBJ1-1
TGTGCCATCAGTGAGTCGACGAGGACAGGGGACCCGAAGATGAACACTGAAGCTTTCTTT
CAISESTRTGDPKMNTEAFF
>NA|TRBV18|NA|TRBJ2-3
TGTGCCAGCTCACCACCGGGGCTCACAGATACGCAGTATTTT
CASSPPGLTDTQYF
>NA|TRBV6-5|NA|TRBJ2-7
TGTGCCAGCAGTTACTCGTCCAGGGGGGTCTACGAGCAGTACTTC
CASSYSSRGVYEQYF
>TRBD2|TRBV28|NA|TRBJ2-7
TGTGCCAGCAGTCCCTTCGAGACTAGCGCGAACCGGGACGAGCAGTACTTC
CASSPFETSANRDEQYF
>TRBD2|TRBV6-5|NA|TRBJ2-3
TGTGCCAGCAGTTACTTCGGGGGGGCAAAGGATACGCAGTATTTT
CASSYFGGAKDTQYF
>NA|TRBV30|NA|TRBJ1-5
TGTGCCTGGAGCGATGGGGGGGCTGGTTGGCCCCAGCATTTT
CAWSDGGAGWPQHF
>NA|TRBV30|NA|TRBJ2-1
TGTGCCTGGACCGGACTGGGGAGCTCCTACAATGAGCAGTTCTTC
CAWTGLGSSYNEQFF
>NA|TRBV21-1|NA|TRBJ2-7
TGTGCCAGCAGCAAAGGGAAAGGGGACAGAGGAGCTCACGAGCAGTACTTC
CASSKGKGDRGAHEQYF
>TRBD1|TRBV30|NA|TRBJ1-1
TGTGCCTGGAGGGACAGGGCGGACACTGAAGCTTTCTTT
CAWRDRADTEAFF
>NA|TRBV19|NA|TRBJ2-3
TGTGCCAGTAGTATAGATCTTGGGGGGACGGTCACAGATACGCAGTATTTT
CASSIDLGGTVTDTQYF
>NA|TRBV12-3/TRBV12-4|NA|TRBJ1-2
TGTGCCAGCAGCTTAACAGTAGACTATGGCTACACCTTC
CASSLTVDYGYTF
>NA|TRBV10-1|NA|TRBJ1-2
TGCGCCAGCAGTGAGGTCCATCACCTAAGCCCTAACTATGGCTACACCTTC
CASSEVHHLSPNYGYTF
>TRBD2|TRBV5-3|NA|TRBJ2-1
TGTGCCAGAAGCTGGCCCCGAGGTAGCGGGGCGGGTGATGAGCAGTTCTTC
CARSWPRGSGAGDEQFF
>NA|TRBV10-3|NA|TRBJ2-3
TGTGCCATCAGTGAGCCTACACTAGGACTCACAGATACGCAGTATTTT
CAISEPTLGLTDTQYF
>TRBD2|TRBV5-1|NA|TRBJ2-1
TGCGCCAGCAGCACAACTAGCGGAGGCGGCGATGAGCAGTTCTTC
CASSTTSGGGDEQFF
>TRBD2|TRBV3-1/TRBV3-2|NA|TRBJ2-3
TGTGCCAGCAGCCCGGGACTAGCGGGAGGGGATGATACGCAGTATTTT
CASSPGLAGGDDTQYF
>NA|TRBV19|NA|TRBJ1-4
TGTGCCAGTAGTATGGGTAGTAGGAGCGCGGAAAAACTGTTTTTT
CASSMGSRSAEKLFF
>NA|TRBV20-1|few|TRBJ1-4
TGCAGTGCTCAGTCAGAAAAACTGTTTTTT
CSAQSEKLFF
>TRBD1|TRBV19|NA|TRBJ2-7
TGTGCCAGTAGTATCGGCCCAATGACAGGGGGCTACGGCTCATACGAGCAGTACTTC
CASSIGPMTGGYGSYEQYF
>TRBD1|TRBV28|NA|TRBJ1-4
TGTGCCAGCAGCACAGGGGTGACTAATGAAAAACTGTTTTTT
CASSTGVTNEKLFF
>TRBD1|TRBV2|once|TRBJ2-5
TGTGCCAGCAGTTTCCAGGGGGCGAGGGAGACCCAGTACTTC
CASSFQGARETQYF
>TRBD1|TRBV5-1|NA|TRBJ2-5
TGCGCCAGCAGCGGGACAGGGCAACAAGAGACCCAGTACTTC
CASSGTGQQETQYF
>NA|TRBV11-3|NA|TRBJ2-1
TGTGCCAGCAGCTTACAACAGCCTACCTACAATGAGCAGTTCTTC
CASSLQQPTYNEQFF
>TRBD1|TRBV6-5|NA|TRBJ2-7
TGTGCCAGCTCTCCCGACAGGGCCTACGAGCAGTACTTC
CASSPDRAYEQYF
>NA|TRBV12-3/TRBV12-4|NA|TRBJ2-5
TGTGCCAGCAGTGCCCGAAGGGGGACCCAGTACTTC
CASSARRGTQYF
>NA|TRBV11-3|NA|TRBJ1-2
TGTGCCAGCAGCTCCAACAGGGTTCTGCTATCGGGCTACACCTTC
CASSSNRVLLSGYTF
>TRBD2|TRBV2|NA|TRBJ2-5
TGTGCCAGCAGTGGGTTAGCGGGAGTCTCCCAAGAGACCCAGTACTTC
CASSGLAGVSQETQYF
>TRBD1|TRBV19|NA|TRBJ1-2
TGTGCCAGTAGCCCCGACAGGGAAAAGCTGTATGGCTACACCTTC
CASSPDREKLYGYTF
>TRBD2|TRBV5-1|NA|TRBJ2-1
TGCGCCAGCAGCTTAGCGGGAGAGGATGAGCAGTTCTTC
CASSLAGEDEQFF
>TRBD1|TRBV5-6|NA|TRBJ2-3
TGTGCCAGCAGCTTCTCGTCTCCAAGGGGGCGAGTAAATACGCAGTATTTT
CASSFSSPRGRVNTQYF
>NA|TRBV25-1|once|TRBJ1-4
TGTGCCAGCAGTGCCCCCCGGACTGGACAGAATGAAAAACTGTTTTTT
CASSAPRTGQNEKLFF
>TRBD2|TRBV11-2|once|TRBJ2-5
TGTGCCAGCAGCTTAGGTTCACGCGGGGGGGCCCAAGAGACCCAGTACTTC
CASSLGSRGGAQETQYF
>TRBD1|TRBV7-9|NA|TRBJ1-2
TGTGCCAGCAGCTTAGGTGCAGGGGGCTGGTTGGGCTACACCTTC
CASSLGAGGWLGYTF
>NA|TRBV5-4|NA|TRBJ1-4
TGTGCCAGCAGCTTGGCCCCAGGTGAAAAACTGTTTTTT
CASSLAPGEKLFF
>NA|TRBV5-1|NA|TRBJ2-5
TGCGCCAGCAGCTCCTACCGACAGCCCCAAGAGACCCAGTACTTC
CASSSYRQPQETQYF
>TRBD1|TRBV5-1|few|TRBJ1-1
TGCGCCAGCAGCCCCTACAGGGGGCACCTCGGGACTGAAGCTTTCTTT
CASSPYRGHLGTEAFF
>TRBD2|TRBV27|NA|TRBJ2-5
TGTGCCAGCAGTCCTAGACTAGCTGGGGATGTACAAGGGACCCAGTACTTC
CASSPRLAGDVQGTQYF